This section outlines one TCR beta chain sequence together with its context. What it recognizes is unknown. MiXCR, run by TCRdb on the reads, gives a single entry per CDR3 protein. Of some 320,000 distinct CDR3 sequences in the sample, approximately 32% are singletons; the top ten hold roughly 20%. This sample is part of a study of T cell repertoires in cytomegalovirus infection. The CDR3 is 16 residues long. J lost 1 base, V lost 2 bases, and 8 bases had no gene match. The receptor comes from a human donor in good health (CMV status not recorded). Some clones in this sample may be carry-over from other donors' samples. This material consisted of cultured PBMCs, taken from culture after CMV antigen stimulation. The chain combines TRBV12-3 or TRBV12-4 with TRBJ2-7; 7 bases agree with TRBD1. CDR3 coding DNA: TGTGCCAGCAGTTTAACCATCGGGACAGATTCCTACGAGCAGTACTTC. Its translation: CASSLTIGTDSYEQYF.